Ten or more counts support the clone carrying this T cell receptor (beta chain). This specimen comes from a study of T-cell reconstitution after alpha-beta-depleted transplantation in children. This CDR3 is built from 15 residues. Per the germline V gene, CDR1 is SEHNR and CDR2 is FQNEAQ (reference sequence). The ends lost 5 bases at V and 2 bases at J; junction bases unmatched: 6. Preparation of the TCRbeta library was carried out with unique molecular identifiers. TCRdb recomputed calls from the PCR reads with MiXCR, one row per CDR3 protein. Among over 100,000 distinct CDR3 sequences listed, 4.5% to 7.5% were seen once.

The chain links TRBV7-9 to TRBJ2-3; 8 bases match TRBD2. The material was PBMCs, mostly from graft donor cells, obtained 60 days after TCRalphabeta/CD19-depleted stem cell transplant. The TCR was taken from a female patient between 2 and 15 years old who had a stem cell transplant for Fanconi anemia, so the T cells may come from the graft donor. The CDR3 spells CASSPSGGYTDTQYF. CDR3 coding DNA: TGTGCCAGCAGCCCCAGCGGGGGTTACACAGATACGCAGTATTTT.